Below are 24 T cell receptor beta chains sequenced from a single sample in a study of cytomegalovirus exposure and HLA in healthy donors. A multiplex PCR was run with 60 Vbeta primers and 13 Jbeta primers. Method: immunoSEQ multiplex PCR; TCRdb's copy keeps in-frame clones and lacks some. The table lists 120,000 or so clones, roughly four fifths of them singletons. Input material: PBMCs. These receptors came from a man younger than 30 in good health and CMV-seronegative.

This clone occurred once. The chain recombines TRBV7-9 with TRBJ2-7, with 11 bases that match TRBD1. Losses at the gene ends were 4 bases for V and 3 bases for J; bases not matched to a gene: 5. Looked up from germline, CDR1 is SEHNR and CDR2 is FQNEAQ (reference sequence). The CDR3 covers 15 residues. CDR3 DNA sequence: TGTGCCAGCAGCTCCTCGGACAGGGGGCTCTACGAGCAGTACTTC. Translating gives CASSSSDRGLYEQYF. The full variable domain, with the rest looked up from reference TRBV7-9 and TRBJ2-7, is DTGVSQNPRHKITKRGQNVTFRCDPISEHNRLYWYRQTLGQGPEFLTYFQNEAQLEKSRLLSDRFSAERPKGSFSTLEIQRTEQGDSAMYLCASSSSDRGLYEQYFGPGTRLTVT.

This clone has a single count. This chain links TRBV2 with TRBJ2-5; D is undetermined. CDR3 length equals 13 residues. The ends were cut back, 1 base at V and 5 bases at J, with 8 bases in the middle. The germline V gene has CDR1 SNHLY and CDR2 FYNNEI. As DNA, the CDR3 is TGTGCCAGCAGTGAAGACCATCGGGAGACCCAGTACTTC. This gives the protein CASSEDHRETQYF.

V gene TRBV4-2 combines with J gene TRBJ1-2; TRBD1 aligns across 8 bases. This CDR3 has 14 amino acids. J gave up 7 bases and V 0 bases, and 4 bases lay outside the gene matches. Germline-derived CDR1 and CDR2 are LGHNA and YNFKEQ. The DNA of the CDR3 is TGTGCCAGCAGCCAAGAGGGTACAGGGGGTGGCTACACCTTC. It codes for CASSQEGTGGGYTF.

The genes are TRBV5-1 and TRBJ1-1; a possible D gene is TRBD1 (6 bases). The V gene lost 0 bases and the J gene lost 0 bases, with 12 bases spanning the gap. CDR1 is SGHRS and CDR2 is YFSETQ in the germline V gene. The CDR3 totals 16 residues. CDR3 sequence (DNA): TGCGCCAGCAGCTTGGGGACAGTGGGAGTGAACACTGAAGCTTTCTTT. It is translated as CASSLGTVGVNTEAFF. The full variable domain, with the rest looked up from reference TRBV5-1 and TRBJ1-1, is KAGVTQTPRYLIKTRGQQVTLSCSPISGHRSVSWYQQTPGQGLQFLFEYFSETQRNKGNFPGRFSGRQFSNSRSEMNVSTLELGDSALYLCASSLGTVGVNTEAFFGQGTRLTVV.

The chain couples TRBV6-1 to TRBJ2-3; D is ambiguous. CDR1 MNHNS and CDR2 SASEGT come from the germline V gene. CDR3 length equals 14 residues. The germline V and J ends were trimmed by 6 bases and 2 bases, with 12 bases remaining between them. CDR3 nucleotides: TGTGCCAGCAGCCGACGGGTTACCACAGATACGCAGTATTTT. Amino acid sequence: CASSRRVTTDTQYF.

The V call is TRBV6-6, the J call TRBJ1-2; tentative D call: TRBD1 (5 bases). V was trimmed by 6 bases and J by 0 bases, leaving 14 bases between them. Germline V gene lookup returns CDR1 MNHNY and CDR2 SVGAGI (reference sequence). The CDR3 loop spans 15 amino acids. CDR3: CASSGGSGANYGYTF. Here the CDR3 DNA reads TGTGCCAGCAGCGGGGGGTCCGGAGCTAACTATGGCTACACCTTC.

In DNA form, the CDR3 reads TGTGCCATCAGTGTAATGGCAGGGGGTGGCATTGAAGCTTTCTTT. This gives the protein CAISVMAGGGIEAFF. The gene calls are TRBV10-3 and TRBJ1-1, with 7 positions matching TRBD1. This CDR3 region has 15 residues. Germline CDR1 ENHRY, CDR2 SYGVKD. Trimming removed 4 bases from V and 7 bases from J; junction bases left unmatched: 12.

This chain joins TRBV5-4 and TRBJ1-1; D ambiguous. CDR1 and CDR2 from the germline V gene are SGHNT and YYREEE (reference sequence). The CDR3 extends over 16 amino acids. V lost 1 base and J 4 bases, leaving 17 bases between the germline ends. CDR3 region: CASSLKSRVTGTEAFF. CDR3 coding DNA: TGTGCCAGCAGCTTGAAGTCTCGAGTGACGGGCACTGAAGCTTTCTTT.

The chain is built from TRBV27 and TRBJ1-1, with D maybe TRBD1 (6 bases). V was shortened by 6 bases and J by 5 bases, with 19 bases between the two germline ends. Germline CDR1 MNHEY, CDR2 SMNVEV (reference sequence). The CDR3 has 15 residues. CDR3 sequence (DNA): TGTGCCAGCAGCCCTTTAGGGCAGGGGCATACTGAAGCTTTCTTT. Residues: CASSPLGQGHTEAFF.

The rearrangement uses TRBV2 and TRBJ1-2; tentatively, D is TRBD1 (5 bases). This CDR3 has 13 residues. V lost 3 bases, J lost 4 bases, and 9 bases lay in between. Germline CDR1 is SNHLY and CDR2 is FYNNEI. This chain's CDR3 is CASSDHRPYGYTF. CDR3 in DNA: TGTGCCAGCAGTGATCACAGGCCCTATGGCTACACCTTC.

This rearrangement joins TRBV7-6 to TRBJ2-5; D perhaps matches TRBD1 (6 bases). Trimming cost V 0 bases and J 1 base, with 9 bases left between them. This CDR3 region has 15 residues. Looked up from germline, CDR1 is SGHVS and CDR2 is FNYEAQ. CDR3 DNA: TGTGCCAGCAGCTTAGCCGGGACAATCCAAGAGACCCAGTACTTC. Protein: CASSLAGTIQETQYF.

This clone was counted once. The rearrangement joins TRBV27 to TRBJ1-1; 8 bases fit TRBD1. Germline lookup yields CDR1 MNHEY and CDR2 SMNVEV (reference sequence). Trimming removed 4 bases from V and 2 bases from J; junction bases left unmatched: 3. This CDR3 is 14 amino acids long. In nucleotides, the CDR3 is TGTGCCAGCAGTTACCAGGGGGCCAACACTGAAGCTTTCTTT. Translating it yields CASSYQGANTEAFF.

The chain joins TRBV2 to TRBJ2-1, with 12 bases matching TRBD2. Germline trimming cut 5 bases from V and 9 bases from J; bases unmatched to any gene: 11. The CDR3 extends over 16 amino acids. CDR1 and CDR2 (germline): SNHLY, FYNNEI. CDR3 in DNA: TGTGCCAGCAGTAAGGCTAGCGGGGGGGCCGGGGGTGAGCAGTTCTTC. Protein sequence: CASSKASGGAGGEQFF.

The genes are TRBV7-2 and TRBJ1-2; D gene unclear. Germline V gene data show CDR1 as SGHTA and CDR2 as FQGNSA. CDR3 size: 13 residues. V was pared by 5 bases and J by 2 bases, with 9 bases between. The CDR3 DNA reads TGTGCCAGCAGCCCCGGGTCAAACTATGGCTACACCTTC. Protein product: CASSPGSNYGYTF.

The chain carries TRBV2 and TRBJ2-7, with a tentative D call TRBD2 (6 bases). Germline values: CDR1 SNHLY, CDR2 FYNNEI. The germline V and J ends were trimmed by 5 bases and 7 bases, with 18 bases remaining between them. This CDR3 has 14 amino acids. The CDR3 DNA sequence: TGTGCCAGCAGTCGACCGGGACTCCTTAAGGAGCAGTACTTC. Its protein product is CASSRPGLLKEQYF.

This clone was detected once. The chain joins TRBV19 to TRBJ1-5, with TRBD1 matching over 10 bases. Trimming cost V 3 bases and J 7 bases; bases outside gene matches: 6. The germline CDR1 and CDR2 sequences are LNHDA and SQIVND (reference sequence). The CDR3 consists of 15 residues. CDR3 loop: CASSIKDRGEQPQHF. The CDR3 nucleotides are TGTGCCAGTAGTATTAAGGACAGGGGGGAGCAGCCCCAGCATTTT.

The V call is TRBV7-3, the J call TRBJ1-6; no clear D. Germline CDR1 is SGHTA and CDR2 is FQGTGA. V gave up 5 bases and J gave up 5 bases, with 13 bases separating them. This CDR3 is 15 amino acids long. CDR3 bases: TGTGCCAGCAGCAACTCGGCAGCGAATAATTCACCCCTCCACTTT. This sequence encodes CASSNSAANNSPLHF.

This clone was seen a single time. The chain uses TRBV25-1 and TRBJ2-1; 7 bases fit TRBD1. The CDR3 consists of 13 residues. Germline-derived CDR1 and CDR2 are MGHDK and SYGVNS. The V and J ends lost 7 bases and 9 bases, in that order; junction bases with no gene match: 9. In nucleotides, the CDR3 is TGTGCCAGCAACGGGATAGGGGGCAGTGAGCAGTTCTTC. Translating it yields CASNGIGGSEQFF.

This clone was seen a handful of times. The chain links TRBV11-2 to TRBJ1-2, with D possibly being TRBD1 (5 bases). The ends were cut back, 1 base at V and 1 base at J, with 7 bases in the middle. The CDR3 spans 14 residues. The germline V gene encodes CDR1 SGHAT and CDR2 FQNNGV. CDR3 bases: TGTGCCAGCAGCTTAGGGGGACTTAACTATGGCTACACCTTC. Translation: CASSLGGLNYGYTF.

The rearrangement joins TRBV7-3 to TRBJ1-1; D remains ambiguous. V lost 4 bases to trimming and J lost 1 base, with 13 bases between them. Looked up from germline, CDR1 is SGHTA and CDR2 is FQGTGA. The CDR3 length is 15 residues. The CDR3 coding sequence is TGTGCCAGCAGCTCTTACGGGGTCTCGAACACTGAAGCTTTCTTT. As protein: CASSSYGVSNTEAFF.

V usage is TRBV7-2 and J usage is TRBJ2-1; D is possibly TRBD1 (5 bases). The V end lost 3 bases, the J end lost 10 bases, and 13 bases lay between the germline ends. The CDR3 covers 13 residues. CDR1 and CDR2 from the germline V gene are SGHTA and FQGNSA. The CDR3 region has the DNA TGTGCCAGCAGCTTCGCAGGGCTAGGCGAGCAGTTCTTC. Translation: CASSFAGLGEQFF.

This sequence joins TRBV5-4 and TRBJ2-5; no firm D call. CDR1 and CDR2 from the germline V gene are SGHNT and YYREEE (reference sequence). This CDR3 has 14 amino acids. The ends were cut back, 5 bases at V and 0 bases at J, with 11 bases in the middle. The CDR3 nucleotides read TGTGCCAGCAGTTTCTATCAGGACCAAGAGACCCAGTACTTC. This encodes CASSFYQDQETQYF.

The chain has TRBV12-5 and TRBJ2-7; D is possibly TRBD2 (7 bases). This CDR3 has 13 residues. CDR1 is LGHNT, CDR2 FRNRAP, per germline. Trimming removed 6 bases at V and 2 bases at J, with 11 bases between. CDR3 protein: CASGGGLTYEQYF. The CDR3 nucleotides are TGTGCTAGTGGAGGGGGACTAACCTACGAGCAGTACTTC. Variable domain in full (rest from reference TRBV12-5 and TRBJ2-7): DARVTQTPRHKVTEMGQEVTMRCQPILGHNTVFWYRQTMMQGLELLAYFRNRAPLDDSGMPKDRFSAEMPDATLATLKIQPSEPRDSAVYFCASGGGLTYEQYFGPGTRLTVT.

This chain connects TRBV7-8 to TRBJ2-1, with D possibly TRBD1 on 5 matching bases. CDR1 and CDR2 (germline): SGHVS, FQNEAQ. Trimming removed 2 bases from V and 8 bases from J, with 13 bases in between. The length of the CDR3 is 14 residues. DNA of the CDR3: TGTGCCAGCAGCTTAAATAGGGGAATGGATGAGCAGTTCTTC. Amino acid sequence: CASSLNRGMDEQFF.